What follows is one T cell receptor beta chain and its context. As yet, its antigen is unknown. This specimen comes from a study of T cell responses to AZD1222 COVID-19 vaccine. Regarding the study as a whole: The peak T cell response came first, and repertoires were sampled only after it. Seropositive status at baseline applied to only 6 or 7 AZD1222 recipients.

The protocol was immunoSEQ multiplex PCR, while the TCRdb copy is restricted to in-frame clones and leaves out a portion. The table lists 65,000 to 80,000 clones, 88% of them singletons. The germline CDR1 and CDR2 sequences are LNHDA and SQIVND (reference sequence). There are 11 residues in the CDR3. Trimming took 10 bases from V and 6 from J, leaving 10 bases between them. This clonotype was obtained from an adult who received the MenACWY meningococcal vaccine as a control. The chain is built from TRBV19 and TRBJ1-5; D gene unclear. The sample in question was peripheral blood, obtained 28 days after the second dose of the MenACWY control vaccine. The CDR3, as DNA: TGTGCCACCCCCCCCCGTCAGCCCCAGCATTTT. Its protein product is CATPPRQPQHF.